The sequence of this T cell receptor beta chain was determined in a study of T cell responses to AZD1222 COVID-19 vaccine. This CDR3 region has 16 residues. Germline V lookup: CDR1 LGHDT, CDR2 YNNKEL (reference sequence). V was clipped by 4 bases and J by 2 bases, with 15 bases between them. Profiled with immunoSEQ multiplex PCR; TCRdb holds only in-frame clones, not every one. The sample comprises about 150,000 clones, around four fifths of which are singletons, and roughly 4% rests with the top ten. This clonotype was obtained from an adult in good health. The source material was peripheral blood, sampled on day 0 of AZD1222 vaccination. V and J are TRBV3-1 (or the pseudogene TRBV3-2) and TRBJ1-3; the D gene is possibly TRBD1 (5 bases). This chain's CDR3 is CASSLQGTGPGNTIYF. CDR3 DNA: TGTGCCAGCAGCCTTCAAGGTACAGGACCTGGAAACACCATATATTTT.